This T cell receptor (beta chain) was found in a study of radiation and T cells in renal cell carcinoma. V shed 1 base and J shed 1 base, with 2 bases lying between them. Germline V gene lookup returns CDR1 SGHTA and CDR2 FQGNSA. The CDR3 consists of 12 residues. Libraries were prepared by immunoSEQ multiplex PCR; TCRdb keeps only in-frame clonotypes and omits some of them. The sample includes tens of thousands of clones, just over 85% seen only once; the top ten take more than 20%. The time point is: blood 2 weeks post-SBRT. This sample's treatment: 15 Gy SBRT to primary tumor, nephrectomy 4 weeks later. Radiation-treated patients gave blood at baseline, week 2 and week 4. The patient's renal cell carcinoma had clear cell pathology. In the case of this clone: Distinct nucleotide sequences in the sample also encode this CDR3.

Source: blood, taken from a patient whose treatment included radiotherapy and nephrectomy. The sequence came from a woman aged 45-65 years with renal cell carcinoma. This sequence joins TRBV7-2 and TRBJ2-7, with D unresolved. DNA for the CDR3: TGTGCCAGCAGCTTAGTATCCTACGAGCAGTACTTC. Amino acid sequence: CASSLVSYEQYF.